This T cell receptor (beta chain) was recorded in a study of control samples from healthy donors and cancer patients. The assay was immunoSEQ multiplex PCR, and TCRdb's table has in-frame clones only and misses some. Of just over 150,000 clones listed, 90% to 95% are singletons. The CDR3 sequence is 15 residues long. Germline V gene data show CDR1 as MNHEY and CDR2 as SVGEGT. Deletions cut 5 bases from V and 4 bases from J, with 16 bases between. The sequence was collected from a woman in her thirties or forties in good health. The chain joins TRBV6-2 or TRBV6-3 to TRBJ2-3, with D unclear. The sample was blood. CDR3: CASSDPGFAADTQYF. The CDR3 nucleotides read TGTGCCAGCAGTGACCCAGGTTTTGCGGCAGATACGCAGTATTTT.